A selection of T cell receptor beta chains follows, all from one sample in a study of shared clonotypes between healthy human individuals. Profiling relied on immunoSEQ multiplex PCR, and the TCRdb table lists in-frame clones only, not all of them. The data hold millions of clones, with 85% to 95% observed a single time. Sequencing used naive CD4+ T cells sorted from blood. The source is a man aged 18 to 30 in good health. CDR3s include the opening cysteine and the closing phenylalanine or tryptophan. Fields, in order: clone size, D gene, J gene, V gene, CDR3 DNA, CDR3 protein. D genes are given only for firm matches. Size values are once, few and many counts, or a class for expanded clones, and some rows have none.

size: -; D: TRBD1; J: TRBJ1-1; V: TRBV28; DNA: TGTGCCAGCCGGCGGGACAGTATTTCTGAAGCTTTCTTT; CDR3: CASRRDSISEAFF
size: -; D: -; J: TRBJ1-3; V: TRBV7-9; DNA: TGTGCCAGCAGCGATACACCGAACTCTGGAAACACCATATATTTT; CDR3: CASSDTPNSGNTIYF
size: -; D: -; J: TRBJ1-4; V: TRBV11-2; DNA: TGTGCCAGCAGCTTAAGGGGGACTGAAAAACTGTTTTTT; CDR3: CASSLRGTEKLFF
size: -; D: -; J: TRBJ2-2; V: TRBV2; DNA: TGTGCCGGGGCTACTTCTAGCAGCCCCGGGGAGCTGTTTTTT; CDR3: CAGATSSSPGELFF
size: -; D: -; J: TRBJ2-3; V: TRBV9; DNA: TGTGCCAGCAGCGTATTTGGTACAATTACAGATACGCAGTATTTT; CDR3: CASSVFGTITDTQYF
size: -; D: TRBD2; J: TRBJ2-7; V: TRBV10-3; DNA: TGTGCCATCAAAAGTGGAACTAGCGGACTCTACGAGCAGTACTTC; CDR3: CAIKSGTSGLYEQYF
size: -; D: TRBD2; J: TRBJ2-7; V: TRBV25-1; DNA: TGTGCCAGCAGTGGAGCGGGAGGAATCGAGCAGTACTTC; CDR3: CASSGAGGIEQYF
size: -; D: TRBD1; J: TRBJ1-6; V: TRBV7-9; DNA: TGTGCCAGCAGCCCATTACCAGGACAGGGGGCCTATAATTCACCCCTCCACTTT; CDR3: CASSPLPGQGAYNSPLHF
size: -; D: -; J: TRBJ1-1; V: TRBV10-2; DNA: TGCGCCAGCAGTGAGGCAGGACACACTGAAGCTTTCTTT; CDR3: CASSEAGHTEAFF
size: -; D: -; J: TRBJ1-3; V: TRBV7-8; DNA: TGTGCCAGCAGCTTAGGCCCTATACTCAACTCTGGAAACACCATATATTTT; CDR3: CASSLGPILNSGNTIYF
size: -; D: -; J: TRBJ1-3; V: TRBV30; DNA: TGTGCCTGGAGTTATAAGGCAGCCTCTGGAAACACCATATATTTT; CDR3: CAWSYKAASGNTIYF
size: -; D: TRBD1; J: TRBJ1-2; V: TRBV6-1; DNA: TGTGCCAGCAGTGGACAGGGGCTTTCTGGCTACACCTTC; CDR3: CASSGQGLSGYTF
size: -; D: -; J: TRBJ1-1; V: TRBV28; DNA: TGTGCCAGCAGTTTAATCTCGTCGAACACTGAAGCTTTCTTT; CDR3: CASSLISSNTEAFF
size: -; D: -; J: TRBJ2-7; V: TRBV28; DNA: TGTGCCAGCACTCTCATTGGGGTCGGGGGCGAGCAGTACTTC; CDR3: CASTLIGVGGEQYF
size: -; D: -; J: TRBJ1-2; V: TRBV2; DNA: TGTGCCAGCAGTGCACAGGGTGGTTTGGGCTACACCTTC; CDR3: CASSAQGGLGYTF
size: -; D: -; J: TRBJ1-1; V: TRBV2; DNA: TGTGCCAGCAGTGAATTCAGGGGCACTGAAGCTTTCTTT; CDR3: CASSEFRGTEAFF
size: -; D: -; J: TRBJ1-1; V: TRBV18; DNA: TGTGCCAGCTCCTCGACAGAAAGGGGGACTGAAGCTTTCTTT; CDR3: CASSSTERGTEAFF
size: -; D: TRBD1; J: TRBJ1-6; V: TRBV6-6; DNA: TGTGCCAGCAGTCCCGGGGGGACAGGTCCTTCACCCCTCCACTTT; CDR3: CASSPGGTGPSPLHF
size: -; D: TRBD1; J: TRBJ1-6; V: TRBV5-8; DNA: TGTGCCAGCAGCCTCCCCCGGGACAGAGGGGGAGGTTCACCCCTCCACTTT; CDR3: CASSLPRDRGGGSPLHF
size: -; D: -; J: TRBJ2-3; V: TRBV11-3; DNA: TGTGCCAGCAGCTTAGGGTCCAGGTTCACAGATACGCAGTATTTT; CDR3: CASSLGSRFTDTQYF
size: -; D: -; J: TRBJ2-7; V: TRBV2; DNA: TGTGCCAGCCTACTGGACGGACCCTCCTACGAGCAGTACTTC; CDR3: CASLLDGPSYEQYF
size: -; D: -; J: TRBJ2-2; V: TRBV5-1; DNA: TGCGCCAGCAGCTTGGATACTGATAACACCGGGGAGCTGTTTTTT; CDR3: CASSLDTDNTGELFF
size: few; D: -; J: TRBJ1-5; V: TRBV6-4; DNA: TGTGCCAGCAGTAAGGGTAAAGATCAGCCCCAGCATTTT; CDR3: CASSKGKDQPQHF
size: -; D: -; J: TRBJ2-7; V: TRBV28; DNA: TGTGCCAGCAGTTTGACAGGGAGGGGGCTAAGCTCCTACGAGCAGTACTTC; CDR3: CASSLTGRGLSSYEQYF
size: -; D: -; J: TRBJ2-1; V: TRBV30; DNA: TGTGCCAAGGGGCGTTCCTACAATGAGCAGTTCTTC; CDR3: CAKGRSYNEQFF
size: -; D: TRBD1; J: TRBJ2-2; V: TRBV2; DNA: TGTGCCAGCCGGGACAGGGAGTCCACCGGGGAGCTGTTTTTT; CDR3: CASRDRESTGELFF
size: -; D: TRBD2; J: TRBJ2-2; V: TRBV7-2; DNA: TGTGCCAGCAGCGCTAGGACTAGCGCCTTCGGGGAGCTGTTTTTT; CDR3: CASSARTSAFGELFF
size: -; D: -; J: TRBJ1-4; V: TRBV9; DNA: TGTGCCAGCAGCGGGACAGATTATAATGAAAAACTGTTTTTT; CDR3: CASSGTDYNEKLFF
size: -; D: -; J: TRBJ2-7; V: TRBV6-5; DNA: TGTGCCAGCAGTTACGCCGACAGAAAGACCTACGAGCAGTACTTC; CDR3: CASSYADRKTYEQYF
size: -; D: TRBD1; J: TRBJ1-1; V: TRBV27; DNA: TGTGCCAGCAGTTTATGGGGACAGGGAATGAACACTGAAGCTTTCTTT; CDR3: CASSLWGQGMNTEAFF
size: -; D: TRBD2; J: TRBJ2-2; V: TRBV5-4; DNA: TGTGCCAGCACCCCTGGACTAGCGGGGACCGGGGAGCTGTTTTTT; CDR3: CASTPGLAGTGELFF
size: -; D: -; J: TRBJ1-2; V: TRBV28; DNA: TGTGCCAGCAGTTGGACGGGTTCTTATGGCTACACCTTC; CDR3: CASSWTGSYGYTF
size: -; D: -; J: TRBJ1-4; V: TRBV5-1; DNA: TGCGCCAGCAGCCCCACAGGGAGTAATGAAAAACTGTTTTTT; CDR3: CASSPTGSNEKLFF
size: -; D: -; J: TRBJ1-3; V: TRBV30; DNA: TGTGCCTGGAGTGTACCAGGGAGCTCTGGAAACACCATATATTTT; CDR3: CAWSVPGSSGNTIYF
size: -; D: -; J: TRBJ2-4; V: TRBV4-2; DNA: TGTGCCAGCAGCCAAGATTTCTCCGGGCTGGCCAAAAACATTCAGTACTTC; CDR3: CASSQDFSGLAKNIQYF
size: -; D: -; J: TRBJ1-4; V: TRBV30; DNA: TGTGCCTGGACCCTGGGGGGGGCCGGCAATGAAAAACTGTTTTTT; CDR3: CAWTLGGAGNEKLFF
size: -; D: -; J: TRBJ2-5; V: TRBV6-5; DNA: TGTGCCAGCAGTTATATCACTGGGACCCAGTACTTC; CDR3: CASSYITGTQYF
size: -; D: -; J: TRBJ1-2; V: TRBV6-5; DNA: TGTGCCAGCACTAGGGGGGTTAAAAGCTATGGCTACACCTTC; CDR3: CASTRGVKSYGYTF
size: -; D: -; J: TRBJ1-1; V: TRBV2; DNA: TGTGCCAGCATTGAAGGCAGGGTCACTGAAGCTTTCTTT; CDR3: CASIEGRVTEAFF
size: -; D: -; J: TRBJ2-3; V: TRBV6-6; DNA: TGTGCCAGCAGCCTCACAGATACGCAGTATTTT; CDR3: CASSLTDTQYF
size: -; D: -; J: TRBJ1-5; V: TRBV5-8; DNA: TGTGCCAGCAGACCCGGGATTGGGACCCAGCATTTT; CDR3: CASRPGIGTQHF
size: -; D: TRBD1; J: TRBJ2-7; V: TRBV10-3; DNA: TGTGCCATCAGCGGACAGGGTCCCTACGAGCAGTACTTC; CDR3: CAISGQGPYEQYF
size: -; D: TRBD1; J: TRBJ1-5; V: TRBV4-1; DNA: TGCGCCAGCAGCCAACCTGACAGGGTTACCAATCAGCCCCAGCATTTT; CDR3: CASSQPDRVTNQPQHF
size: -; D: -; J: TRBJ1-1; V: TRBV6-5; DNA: TGTGCCAGCAGTTACAGGGGATCGGCTTTCTTT; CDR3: CASSYRGSAFF
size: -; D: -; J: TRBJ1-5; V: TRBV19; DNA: TGTGCCAGTAGTTTCCCCGGCAATCAGCCCCAGCATTTT; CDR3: CASSFPGNQPQHF
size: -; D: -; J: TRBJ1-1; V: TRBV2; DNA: TGTGCCAGCAGCAGGACTGAAGCTTTCTTT; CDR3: CASSRTEAFF
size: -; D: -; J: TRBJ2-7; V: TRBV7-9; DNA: TGTGCCAGCAGCTTTGAAGGAGGCGAGCAGTACTTC; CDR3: CASSFEGGEQYF
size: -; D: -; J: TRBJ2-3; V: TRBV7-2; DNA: TGTGCCAGCAGCTCCCCGGACTTTACGCAGTATTTT; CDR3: CASSSPDFTQYF
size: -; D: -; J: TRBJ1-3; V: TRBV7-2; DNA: TGTGCCAGCAGCTTAGCTATCCGGACAGGAAACACCATATATTTT; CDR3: CASSLAIRTGNTIYF